This TCR beta chain was observed in a study of OX40 agonist ivuxolimab in advanced cancers. Study-level information: All patients had ivuxolimab intravenously every 2 weeks at 0.01 to 10 mg/kg.

Here immunoSEQ multiplex PCR was the method, and the copy in TCRdb shows in-frame clones only, minus some. The repertoire has approximately 44,000 clones, approximately 84% of them found once; the top ten carry 0.38%. For this clone: Its target is not known.

Germline V gene data show CDR1 as MNHEY and CDR2 as SVGAGI. Trimming removed 4 bases at V and 6 bases at J, with 7 bases between. The CDR3 has 12 residues. Study conclusions and caveats: Fewer expanded clones were found on average in CD4+ than in CD8+ T cells. Blood T cells, both CD4+ and CD8+, expanded clonally by week 6 at 0.1 to 3.0 mg/kg.

This TCR derives from an adult with an advanced solid tumor such as melanoma, head and neck, liver or kidney cancer. J is TRBJ1-5 and V is TRBV6-5, with a weak D call TRBD1 (5 bases). The sample consisted of CD4+ or CD8+ T cells sorted from blood, taken in a trial of the OX40 agonist ivuxolimab. DNA of the CDR3: TGTGCCAGCAGTTCGGGGACTCAGCCCCAGCATTTT. Protein sequence: CASSSGTQPQHF.